This T cell receptor (beta chain) was sequenced in a study of vaccination and CD4 T cells after COVID-19 (dated by TCRdb to between 2021 and 2024). Notes on the research overall: Every convalescent patient had a positive nasal swab PCR test for SARS-CoV-2, with mild disease in eight to ten patients and severe disease in one. Overlapping spike peptide pools from SARS-CoV-2 and from the common cold coronaviruses HCoV-NL63, HCoV-OC43 and HCoV-229E were used as culture stimuli. As controls, cultures received a CEFX viral epitope pool (the positive control), an HIV-1 Nef peptide pool (the negative control), or no peptide at all. Post-COVID blood samples from convalescent patients were collected a median of approximately 93 days after diagnosis, with a range of 35 to 161 days. Participants got two doses of the Pfizer-BioNTech BNT162b2 vaccine (n=8) or two doses of the Moderna mRNA-1273 vaccine (n=2). Post-vaccine blood samples were taken a median of roughly 72 days after the second vaccine dose, with a range of roughly 13 to 250 days. The convalescent cohort included six males and four females, with two Hispanic individuals, seven Caucasians, two Asians and one multiracial person. The spike-specific CD4+ TCR repertoire was compared before and after mRNA vaccination in ten to eleven COVID-19 convalescent patients and a handful of infection-naive healthy vaccine recipients.

The treatment or condition label on this specimen signifies: approximately nine-day PBMC culture with coronavirus spike peptide pools or control peptides (ViraFEST assay). The study used the ViraFEST assay, which expanded antigen-specific T cells with peptide pools and then identified expanded clonotypes by TCR sequencing. The positive SARS-CoV-2 PCR tests of the convalescent patients were dated from March to December 2020, before the Alpha, Beta and Delta variants emerged in the United States. Approximately 1.8 million PBMCs per well were cultured in IMDM with roughly 5.5% human AB serum and 7.5 to 10 IU/ml IL-2, plus 10 ug/ml peptide pools. On days 3 and 7, half of the culture medium was replaced with fresh IL-2-containing medium. CD4+ T cells were isolated after approximately ten days of culture through negative selection using the EasySep CD4+ T cell isolation kit. PBMCs were separated from whole blood using Ficoll-Paque Plus gradient centrifugation and then either used fresh or cryopreserved at -140C. Triplicate wells were generally used for each culture condition.

General findings and caveats noted by the study authors: Of the vaccine-specific clones found in convalescent patients, nearly all (304 of 307) were mono-reactive for SARS-CoV-2 spike instead of being cross-reactive with common cold coronaviruses. In convalescent patients, a median roughly 85% of post-vaccine SARS-CoV-2-reactive clones were detected only after vaccination, suggesting vaccine-specific priming. The study included relatively few convalescent patients and did not analyze early timepoints after natural infection. Although the median number of SARS-CoV-2-reactive clonotypes went up from around 20 after infection to some 40 after vaccination, the increase was not significant.

Library preparation used PCR. DNA from cultured CD4+ T cells was subjected to TCR sequencing with the Oncomine TCR Beta short-read assay at the Johns Hopkins FTIC core. The QIAamp micro DNA kit was used to extract genomic DNA from the cultured CD4+ T cells. The Oncomine TCR Beta libraries from cultured CD4+ T cells were pooled using unique dual indexes and then sequenced on an Illumina iSeq 100. Turning to the authors' computational methods: Non-productive sequences were filtered out, and CDR3s that did not start with C, did not end with F or W, or were shorter than 7 amino acids were discarded. The MANAFEST web application was used to identify antigen-specific clonotypes by comparing peptide-stimulated wells against reference wells and other culture wells. To be called positive, a clone needed an FDR below 0.05, an odds ratio above 5, and a productive frequency above 0.1% in at least two of three replicate wells. A clonotype counted as cross-reactive if it showed significant expansion both in the SARS-CoV-2 spike wells and in at least one common cold coronavirus spike condition. Similarity between CDR3 sequences was evaluated in R version 3.6.1 using Levenshtein distances (stringdist) and unrooted phylogenetic trees (ape). TCRdb itself trimmed the public reads at Q25 with fastp, ran MiXCR and retained productive beta chains. Merged by CDR3 protein, the rows form single entries marked with the most common genes and DNA. In this record, the V and J calls reflect TCRdb's handling and not the investigators' own analysis. For this sample there are approximately 12,000 distinct CDR3 sequences; more than 25% appear just once. 20% to 30% of the sample comes from the top ten.

Comments on this clonotype: Its antigen is still unknown. No per-base quality is available; no much larger clone lies one base away.

Measured from the cysteine to the phenylalanine, the CDR3 is 14 residues long. The CDR3 DNA has 42 bases and is translated from base 1. From a lookup of the germline V gene (reference sequence), CDR1 and CDR2 are DFQATT and SNEGSKA. Trimming costs V 7 bases and J 1 base, and their ends lie 16 bases apart. The sequenced sample consisted of cultured CD4+ T cells from blood. Recombination joined TRBV20-1 with TRBJ2-5; a weak D assignment points to TRBD1 (6 bases agree). The sequence was obtained from a human donor with COVID-19. The nucleotide sequence reads TGCAGTGTCGGACCAGGGGCATCCCAAGAGACCCAGTACTTC. This is translated as CSVGPGASQETQYF.